One sample yielded the 17 T cell receptor beta chains listed below, sequenced in a study of T cell responses to AZD1222 COVID-19 vaccine. Assay: immunoSEQ multiplex PCR; the TCRdb copy retains only in-frame clones and omits some. Of some 130,000 clones listed, approximately 80% were seen once; the top ten hold roughly 3.9%. Here the sequenced sample was peripheral blood, taken on day 0 of AZD1222 vaccination. All receptors come from an adult in good health.

Written as DNA, the CDR3 is TGTGCCAGCAGCTCCCCGGACAACACGGGGGGGATGAACACTGAAGCTTTCTTT. Amino acid sequence: CASSSPDNTGGMNTEAFF. The chain combines TRBV9 with TRBJ1-1; maybe TRBD1 (5 bases). The CDR3 runs to 18 residues. The V end was cut by 4 bases, the J end by 0 bases, with 22 bases between. CDR1 is SGDLS and CDR2 is YYNGEE in the germline V gene.

This chain joins TRBV5-5 and TRBJ1-2; D uncertain. V shed 0 bases and J shed 3 bases, with 18 bases lying between them. This CDR3 has 17 amino acids. The germline gives CDR1 SGHKS, CDR2 YYEKEE (reference sequence). For the CDR3, the DNA is TGTGCCAGCAGCTTGGCCGTGGAGAGAACTCAACACTATGGCTACACCTTC. Residues: CASSLAVERTQHYGYTF.

V is TRBV12-3 or TRBV12-4 and J is TRBJ2-1, with D perhaps matching TRBD2 (5 bases). The CDR3 runs to 13 residues. Trimming cost V 6 bases and J 5 bases, with 11 bases left between them. CDR3 residues: CASRVSGNNEQFF. For the CDR3, the DNA is TGTGCCAGCAGGGTGTCCGGGAACAATGAGCAGTTCTTC.

This sequence joins TRBV7-9 and TRBJ1-6, with 10 nucleotides matching TRBD1. Unmatched junction bases numbered 13, after V lost 6 bases and J lost 11 bases. Germline V CDR1 and CDR2: SEHNR, FQNEAQ (reference sequence). The CDR3 is made up of 16 amino acids. The CDR3 DNA is TGTGCCAGCAGTTCCGTTCCTGGGACAGGGGACCCACCCCTCCACTTT. Its translation: CASSSVPGTGDPPLHF.

V gene TRBV5-4 combines with J gene TRBJ1-6; 8 bases are shared with TRBD1. Germline CDR1 and CDR2: SGHNT and YYREEE (reference sequence). Germline trimming cut 3 bases from V and 7 bases from J; bases unmatched to any gene: 12. This CDR3 is 17 amino acids long. This CDR3 reads CASSYLTGASTNSPLHF. The CDR3 DNA is TGTGCCAGCAGCTACCTGACAGGGGCCTCAACCAATTCACCCCTCCACTTT.

The J gene is TRBJ2-7, the V gene TRBV29-1; D may be TRBD2 (6 bases). This CDR3 comprises 14 residues. Per the germline V gene, CDR1 is SQVTM and CDR2 is ANQGSEA. Trimming cost V 6 bases and J 0 bases, with 15 bases left between them. The CDR3 bases are TGCAGCGTCGGGGAGGATGGTTACTCCTACGAGCAGTACTTC. Amino acids: CSVGEDGYSYEQYF.

The chain combines TRBV5-1 with TRBJ2-5, with no clear D. The CDR3 has 12 amino acids. Germline CDR1 reads SGHRS; CDR2 reads YFSETQ. V lost 0 bases and J lost 1, with 1 base in between. The CDR3 loop reads CASSLAQETQYF. CDR3 DNA: TGCGCCAGCAGCTTGGCCCAAGAGACCCAGTACTTC.

This clone came up once. The chain employs TRBV12-3 or TRBV12-4 and TRBJ1-1, with 7 nucleotides matching TRBD1. The CDR3 covers 12 residues. With V trimmed by 5 bases and J by 8 bases, 5 bases remained unmatched. This CDR3 is CASSKDRAEAFF. In DNA, the CDR3 is TGTGCCAGCAGTAAAGACAGGGCCGAAGCTTTCTTT.

The chain is built from TRBV7-9 and TRBJ2-2; no clear D. CDR3 length: 15 amino acids. V was shortened by 5 bases and J by 2 bases, with 12 bases between the two germline ends. CDR1 SEHNR and CDR2 FQNEAQ come from the germline V gene (reference sequence). CDR3 protein: CASSASGLNTGELFF. CDR3 bases: TGTGCCAGCAGCGCTTCGGGCCTTAACACCGGGGAGCTGTTTTTT.

The chain uses TRBV12-1 and TRBJ2-7; TRBD1, the D gene given by the table, was not confirmed from the DNA. TRBV12-1 is termed a pseudogene. The CDR3 is 14 residues long. CDR3 amino acids: CASSIRGQSYEQYF. CDR3 sequence (DNA): TGTGCCAGCAGCATCAGGGGGCAGTCGTACGAGCAGTACTTC.

J is TRBJ1-1 and V is TRBV29-1; D may be TRBD1 (6 bases). Germline CDR1 is SQVTM and CDR2 is ANQGSEA. The CDR3 consists of 12 residues. V dropped 7 bases and J dropped 0 bases, with 9 bases sitting between them. As DNA, the CDR3 is TGCAGCGGCAGGGGAATGAACACTGAAGCTTTCTTT. This encodes CSGRGMNTEAFF.

This clone was seen a single time. The chain is built from TRBV7-2 and TRBJ2-3; no firm D call. Trimming took 2 bases from V and 4 from J, leaving 13 bases between them. CDR3 length: 15 amino acids. Per germline, CDR1 SGHTA and CDR2 FQGNSA. The CDR3 coding sequence is TGTGCCAGCAGCTTAAGTATGGTCGGCTCAGATACGCAGTATTTT. Translating it yields CASSLSMVGSDTQYF.

This clone was detected only a few times. The rearrangement joins TRBV28 to TRBJ1-3; D is unresolved. The CDR3 totals 14 residues. The germline V and J ends were trimmed by 5 bases and 3 bases, with 11 bases remaining between them. Germline V CDR1 and CDR2: MDHEN, SYDVKM. CDR3 amino acids: CASSPTARGNTIYF. The CDR3 DNA reads as TGTGCCAGCAGTCCCACAGCCCGTGGAAACACCATATATTTT.

V usage is TRBV4-1 and J usage is TRBJ1-2, with TRBD1 as a possible D gene (5 bases). The V end lost 2 bases, the J end lost 6 bases, and 13 bases lay between the germline ends. CDR1 and CDR2 from the germline V gene are MGHRA and YSYEKL. CDR3 length: 14 residues. The CDR3 DNA reads as TGCGCCAGCAGCCAAATTACCGGGACGGATGGCTACACCTTC. It translates to CASSQITGTDGYTF.

This chain connects TRBV7-8 to TRBJ2-1, with 7 positions matching TRBD1. The V gene end was trimmed by 5 bases and the J gene end by 3 bases; junction bases not matched to a gene: 10. Germline V gives CDR1 SGHVS, CDR2 FQNEAQ. The CDR3 covers 16 residues. CDR3 nucleotides: TGTGCCAGCAGCCGGGGCACAGGGACAGTCTACAATGAGCAGTTCTTC. Residues: CASSRGTGTVYNEQFF.

This clone occurred a few times. The genes are TRBV2 and TRBJ1-4; D is uncertain. Deletions cut 7 bases from V and 4 bases from J, with 13 bases between. Germline V lookup: CDR1 SNHLY, CDR2 FYNNEI. CDR3 size: 14 residues. CDR3: CASTWRRNNEKLFF. The CDR3, as DNA: TGTGCCAGCACCTGGCGGAGAAATAATGAAAAACTGTTTTTT.

The rearrangement joins TRBV27 to TRBJ1-6; no definite D call. The V gene lost 5 bases and the J gene lost 0 bases, with 8 bases spanning the gap. Germline assignment: CDR1 MNHEY and CDR2 SMNVEV (reference sequence). The CDR3 covers 15 residues. This CDR3 reads CASSQGNSYNSPLHF. CDR3 DNA sequence: TGTGCCAGCAGTCAAGGAAACTCCTATAATTCACCCCTCCACTTT.